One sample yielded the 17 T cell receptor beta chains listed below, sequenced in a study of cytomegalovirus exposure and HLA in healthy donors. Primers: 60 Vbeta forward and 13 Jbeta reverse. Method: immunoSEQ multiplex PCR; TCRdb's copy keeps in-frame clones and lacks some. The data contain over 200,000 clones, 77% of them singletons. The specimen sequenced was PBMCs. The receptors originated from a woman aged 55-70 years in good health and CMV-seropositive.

CDR3 amino acids: CASNRGPDTQYF. CDR3 nucleotides: TGTGCCAGCAACCGAGGTCCAGATACGCAGTATTTT. V usage is TRBV2 and J usage is TRBJ2-3; D not certain. Trimming shortened V by 7 bases and J by 4 bases, and 9 bases separated the two germline ends. The CDR3 has 12 residues. The V gene's germline CDR1 is SNHLY and CDR2 FYNNEI.

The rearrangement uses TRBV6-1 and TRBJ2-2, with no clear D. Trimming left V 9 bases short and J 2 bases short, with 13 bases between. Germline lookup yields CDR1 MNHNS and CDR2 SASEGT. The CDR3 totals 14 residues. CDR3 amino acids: CASESLRNTGELFF. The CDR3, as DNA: TGTGCCAGTGAGTCATTGAGAAACACCGGGGAGCTGTTTTTT.

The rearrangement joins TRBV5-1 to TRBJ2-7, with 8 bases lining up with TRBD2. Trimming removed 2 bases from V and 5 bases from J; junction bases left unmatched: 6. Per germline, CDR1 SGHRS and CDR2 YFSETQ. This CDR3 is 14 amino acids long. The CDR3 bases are TGCGCCAGCAGCTTAGCGGGAGAGGACCACGAGCAGTACTTC. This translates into CASSLAGEDHEQYF.

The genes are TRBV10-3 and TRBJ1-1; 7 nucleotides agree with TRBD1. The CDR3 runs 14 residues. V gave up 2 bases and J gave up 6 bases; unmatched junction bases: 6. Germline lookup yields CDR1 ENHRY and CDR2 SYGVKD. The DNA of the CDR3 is TGTGCCATCAGTGAGCCGACAGGGACCCCTGAAGCTTTCTTT. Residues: CAISEPTGTPEAFF.

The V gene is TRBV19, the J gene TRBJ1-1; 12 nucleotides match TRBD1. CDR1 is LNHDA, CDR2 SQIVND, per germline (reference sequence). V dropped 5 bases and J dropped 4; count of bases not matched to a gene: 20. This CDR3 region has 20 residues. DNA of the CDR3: TGTGCCAGTAGTGCCATACACCTCCGGGGACAGGGGGCGCGGGGCACTGAAGCTTTCTTT. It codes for CASSAIHLRGQGARGTEAFF. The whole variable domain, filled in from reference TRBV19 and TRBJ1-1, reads DGGITQSPKYLFRKEGQNVTLSCEQNLNHDAMYWYRQDPGQGLRLIYYSQIVNDFQKGDIAEGYSVSREKKESFPLTVTSAQKNPTAFYLCASSAIHLRGQGARGTEAFFGQGTRLTVV.

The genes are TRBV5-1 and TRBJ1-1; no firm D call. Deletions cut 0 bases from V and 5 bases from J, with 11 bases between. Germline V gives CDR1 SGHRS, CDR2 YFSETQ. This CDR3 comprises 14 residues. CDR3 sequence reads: CASSLAGKETEAFF. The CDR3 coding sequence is TGCGCCAGCAGCTTGGCAGGTAAGGAAACTGAAGCTTTCTTT.

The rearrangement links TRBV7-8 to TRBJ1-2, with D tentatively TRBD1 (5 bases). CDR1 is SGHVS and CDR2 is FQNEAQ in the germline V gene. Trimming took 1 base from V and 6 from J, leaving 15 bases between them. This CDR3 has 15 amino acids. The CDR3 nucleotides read TGTGCCAGCAGCTTAGGGGGGAGGCTTCGGCATGGCTACACCTTC. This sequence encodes CASSLGGRLRHGYTF.

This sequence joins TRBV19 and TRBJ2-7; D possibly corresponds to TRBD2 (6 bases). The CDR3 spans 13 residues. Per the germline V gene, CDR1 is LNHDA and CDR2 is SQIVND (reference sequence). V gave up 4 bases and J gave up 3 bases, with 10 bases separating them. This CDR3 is CASSRDFLYEQYF. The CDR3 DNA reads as TGTGCCAGTAGTAGGGACTTCCTCTACGAGCAGTACTTC.

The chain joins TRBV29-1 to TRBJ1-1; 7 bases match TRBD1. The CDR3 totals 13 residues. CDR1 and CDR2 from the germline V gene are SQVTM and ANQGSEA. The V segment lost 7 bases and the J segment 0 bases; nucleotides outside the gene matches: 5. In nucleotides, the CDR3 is TGCAGCGCAGGGGGTCCCATGAACACTGAAGCTTTCTTT. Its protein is CSAGGPMNTEAFF.

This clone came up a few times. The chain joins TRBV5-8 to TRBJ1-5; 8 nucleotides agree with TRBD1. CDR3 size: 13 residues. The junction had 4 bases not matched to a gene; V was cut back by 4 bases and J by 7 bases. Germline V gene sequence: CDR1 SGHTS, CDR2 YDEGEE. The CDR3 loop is CASSNRGSQPQHF. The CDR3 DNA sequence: TGTGCCAGCAGCAACAGGGGGAGCCAGCCCCAGCATTTT. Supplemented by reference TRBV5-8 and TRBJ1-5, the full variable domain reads EAGVTQSPTHLIKTRGQQATLRCSPISGHTSVYWYQQALGLGLQFLLWYDEGEERNRGNFPPRFSGRQFPNYSSELNVNALELEDSALYLCASSNRGSQPQHFGDGTRLSIL.

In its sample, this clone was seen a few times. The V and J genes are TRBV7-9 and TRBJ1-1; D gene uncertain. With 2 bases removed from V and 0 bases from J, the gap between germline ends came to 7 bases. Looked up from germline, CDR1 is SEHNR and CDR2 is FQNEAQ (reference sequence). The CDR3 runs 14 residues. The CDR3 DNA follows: TGTGCCAGCAGCTTATCCCAGATGAACACTGAAGCTTTCTTT. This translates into CASSLSQMNTEAFF.

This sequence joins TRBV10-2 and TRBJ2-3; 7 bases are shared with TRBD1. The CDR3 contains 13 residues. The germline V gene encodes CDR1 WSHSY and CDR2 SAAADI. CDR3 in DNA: TGCGCAGCGAGGGGGCTGGGCACAGATACGCAGTATTTT. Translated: CAARGLGTDTQYF.

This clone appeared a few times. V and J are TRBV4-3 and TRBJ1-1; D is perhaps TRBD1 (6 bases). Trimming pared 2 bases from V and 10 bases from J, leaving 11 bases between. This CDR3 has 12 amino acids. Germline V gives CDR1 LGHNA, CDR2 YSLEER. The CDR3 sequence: CASSQTGTAAFF. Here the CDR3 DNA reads TGCGCCAGCAGCCAAACAGGGACCGCAGCTTTCTTT.

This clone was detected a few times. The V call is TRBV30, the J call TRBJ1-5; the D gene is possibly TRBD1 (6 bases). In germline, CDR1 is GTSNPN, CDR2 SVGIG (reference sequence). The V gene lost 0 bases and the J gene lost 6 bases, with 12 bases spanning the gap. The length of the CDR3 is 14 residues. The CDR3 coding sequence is TGTGCCTGGAGTGTAGGGGGGGTTGTTCAGCCCCAGCATTTT. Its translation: CAWSVGGVVQPQHF.

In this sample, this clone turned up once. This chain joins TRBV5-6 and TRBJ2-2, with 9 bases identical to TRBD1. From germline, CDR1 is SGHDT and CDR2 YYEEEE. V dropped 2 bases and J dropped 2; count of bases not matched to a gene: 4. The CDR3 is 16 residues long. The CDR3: CASSFWTGVNTGELFF. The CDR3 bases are TGTGCCAGCAGCTTTTGGACAGGGGTTAACACCGGGGAGCTGTTTTTT.

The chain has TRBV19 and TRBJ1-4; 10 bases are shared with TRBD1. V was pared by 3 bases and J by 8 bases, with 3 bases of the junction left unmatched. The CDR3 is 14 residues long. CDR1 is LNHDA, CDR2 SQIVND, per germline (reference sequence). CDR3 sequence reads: CASSIETGGEKLFF. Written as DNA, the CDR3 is TGTGCCAGTAGTATTGAGACAGGGGGCGAAAAACTGTTTTTT.

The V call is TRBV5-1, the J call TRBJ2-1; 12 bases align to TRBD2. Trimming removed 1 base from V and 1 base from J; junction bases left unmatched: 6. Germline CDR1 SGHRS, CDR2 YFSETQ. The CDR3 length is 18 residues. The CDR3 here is CASSLFLLAGGSYNEQFF. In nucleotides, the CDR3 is TGCGCCAGCAGCTTGTTTCTACTAGCGGGAGGTTCCTACAATGAGCAGTTCTTC.